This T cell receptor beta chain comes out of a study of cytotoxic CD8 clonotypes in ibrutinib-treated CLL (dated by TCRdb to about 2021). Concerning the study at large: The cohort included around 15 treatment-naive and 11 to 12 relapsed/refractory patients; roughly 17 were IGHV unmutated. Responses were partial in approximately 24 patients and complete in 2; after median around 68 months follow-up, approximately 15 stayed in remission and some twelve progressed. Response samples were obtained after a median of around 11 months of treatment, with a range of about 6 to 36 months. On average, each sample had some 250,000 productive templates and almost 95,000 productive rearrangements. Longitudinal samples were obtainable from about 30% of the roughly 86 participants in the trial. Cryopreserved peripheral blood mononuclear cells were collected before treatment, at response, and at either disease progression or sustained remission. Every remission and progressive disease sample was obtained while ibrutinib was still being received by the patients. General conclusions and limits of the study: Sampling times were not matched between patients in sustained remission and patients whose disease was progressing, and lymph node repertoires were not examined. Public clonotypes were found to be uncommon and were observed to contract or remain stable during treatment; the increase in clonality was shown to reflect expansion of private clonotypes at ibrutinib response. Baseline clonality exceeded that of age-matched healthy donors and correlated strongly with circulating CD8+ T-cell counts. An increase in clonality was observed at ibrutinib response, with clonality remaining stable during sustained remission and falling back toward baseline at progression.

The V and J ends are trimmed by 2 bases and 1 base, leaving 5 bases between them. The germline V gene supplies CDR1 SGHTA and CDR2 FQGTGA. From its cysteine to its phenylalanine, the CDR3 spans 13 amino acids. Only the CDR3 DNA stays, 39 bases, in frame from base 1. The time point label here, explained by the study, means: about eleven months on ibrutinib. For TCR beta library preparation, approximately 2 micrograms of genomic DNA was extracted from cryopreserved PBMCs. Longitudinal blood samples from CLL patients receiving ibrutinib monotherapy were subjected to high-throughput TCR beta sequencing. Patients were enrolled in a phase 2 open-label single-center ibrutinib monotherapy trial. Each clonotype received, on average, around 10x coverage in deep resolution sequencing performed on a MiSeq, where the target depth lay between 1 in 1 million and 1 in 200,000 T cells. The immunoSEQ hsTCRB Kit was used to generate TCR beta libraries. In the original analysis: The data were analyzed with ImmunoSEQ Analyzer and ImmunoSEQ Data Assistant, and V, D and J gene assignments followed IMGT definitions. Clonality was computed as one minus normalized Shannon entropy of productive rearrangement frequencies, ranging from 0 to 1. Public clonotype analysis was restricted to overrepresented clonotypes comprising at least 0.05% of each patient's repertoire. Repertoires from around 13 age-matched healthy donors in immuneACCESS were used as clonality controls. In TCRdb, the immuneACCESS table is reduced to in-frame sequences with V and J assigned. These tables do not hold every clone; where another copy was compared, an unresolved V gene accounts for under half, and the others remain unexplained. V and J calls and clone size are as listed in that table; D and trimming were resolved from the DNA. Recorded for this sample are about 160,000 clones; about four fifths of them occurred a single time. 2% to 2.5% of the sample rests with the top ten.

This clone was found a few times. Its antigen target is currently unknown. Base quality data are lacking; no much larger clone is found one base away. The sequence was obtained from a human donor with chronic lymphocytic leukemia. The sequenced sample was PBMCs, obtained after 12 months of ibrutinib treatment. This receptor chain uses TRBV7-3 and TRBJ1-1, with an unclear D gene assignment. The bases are TGTGCCAGCAGCTTATCGGAGAACACTGAAGCTTTCTTT. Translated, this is CASSLSENTEAFF.